The T cell receptor beta chain described here comes from a study of T cells after yellow fever vaccination. Points from the study as a whole: A weaker secondary response peaked on day 5, the primary on day 15.

Comment on this clonotype: Its matching antigen is unknown.

In germline, CDR1 is SGHRS, CDR2 YFSETQ. V dropped 4 bases and J dropped 4; count of bases not matched to a gene: 6. The CDR3 covers 14 residues. TCRdb re-analysed the 5' RACE reads in MiXCR, keeping a single row per CDR3 protein. Of 300,000 to 450,000 distinct CDR3 sequences in the sample, over 5% are singletons; the top ten hold over 14%. The chain links TRBV5-1 to TRBJ2-3; 7 nucleotides agree with TRBD1. This material consisted of PBMCs, taken 5 days after the yellow fever booster vaccination. This TCR came from a man aged 25-45 years who received the YFV17D yellow fever vaccine. The CDR3 DNA follows: TGCGCCAGCAGCCAAGGGACAGAGGCAGATACGCAGTATTTT. This translates into CASSQGTEADTQYF.